This T cell receptor beta chain is from a study of cytomegalovirus exposure and HLA in healthy donors. Produced via immunoSEQ multiplex PCR; TCRdb's table is partial and in-frame only. The sample holds 150,000 to 200,000 clones; approximately 81% are singletons and the top ten take roughly 15%. Donors came from a validation cohort of over a hundred subjects, distinct from the first 666-subject cohort. Trimming took off 5 bases at V and 4 bases at J, with 14 bases between the two ends. The CDR3 runs to 14 residues. CDR1 is MNHEY and CDR2 is SMNVEV in the germline V gene (reference sequence). This TCR derives from a man aged 18-30 years in good health and CMV-seropositive. This chain links TRBV27 with TRBJ1-1, with a tentative D call TRBD1 (5 bases). Sequencing was carried out using PBMCs. The CDR3 loop reads CASSPAGGGTEAFF. The DNA of the CDR3 is TGTGCCAGCAGTCCTGCTGGGGGAGGCACTGAAGCTTTCTTT.